This T cell receptor (beta chain) comes out of a study of shared clonotypes between healthy human individuals. Background on the study: Per-donor plates numbered three CD4 naive, three CD4 memory, two CD8 naive and one CD8 memory. Findings and limits, study-wide: The study found about 5% of naive CD4 clonotypes shared across several donors.

There are 13 residues in the CDR3. Trimming at V came to 8 bases and at J to 4 bases, leaving 7 bases not matched to a gene. Looked up from germline, CDR1 is SNHLY and CDR2 is FYNNEI. In regard to this clone: Its matching antigen is unknown.

Authors' methods: ImmunoSEQ output held junction-only sequences without quality scores, so filtering differed. Sequenced by immunoSEQ multiplex PCR; TCRdb stores in-frame clones only, minus some. D and trimming were read from the DNA, whereas the V and J calls and clone size are those reported in that table. This sample carries some 1 million clones, approximately 76% of them seen once, and the ten largest clones take about 1.5%. Material for sequencing was memory CD4+ T cells sorted from blood. The sample's subset: CD45RA-negative fraction. The receptor's source is a man aged 18 to 29 in good health. The chain couples TRBV2 to TRBJ2-7, with 8 bases matching TRBD2. CDR3: CASQTSGSYEQYF. CDR3 sequence (DNA): TGTGCCAGCCAAACTAGCGGTAGTTACGAGCAGTACTTC. Full variable domain (missing parts from reference TRBV2 and TRBJ2-7): EPEVTQTPSHQVTQMGQEVILRCVPISNHLYFYWYRQILGQKVEFLVSFYNNEISEKSEIFDDQFSVERPDGSNFTLKIRSTKLEDSAMYFCASQTSGSYEQYFGPGTRLTVT.